This T cell receptor beta chain was found in a study of shared clonotypes between healthy human individuals. Findings and limits, study-wide: For naive CD4 cells, approximately 4.7% of clonotypes were shared across a handful of donors.

Method: immunoSEQ multiplex PCR; TCRdb's copy keeps in-frame clones and lacks some. The sample contains under 2.5 million clones, around 93% of which appear only once. Points on this clone: The antigen remains unidentified.

The V gene's germline CDR1 is SNHLY and CDR2 FYNNEI. V lost 7 bases, J lost 0 bases, and 9 bases stayed unmatched. The CDR3 has 17 amino acids. This clonotype was obtained from a man in his late teens or twenties in good health. Some clones in this sample may be carry-over from other donors' samples. Sequencing used naive CD4+ T cells from PBMCs. Subset denoted: CD45RA+ positively selected. The rearrangement links TRBV2 to TRBJ2-5; 12 positions match TRBD2. The CDR3 DNA follows: TGTGCCAGCAACTGGCTAGCGGGAGGGGACTACCAAGAGACCCAGTACTTC. This codes for CASNWLAGGDYQETQYF. The complete variable domain, with remaining parts taken from reference TRBV2 and TRBJ2-5, reads EPEVTQTPSHQVTQMGQEVILRCVPISNHLYFYWYRQILGQKVEFLVSFYNNEISEKSEIFDDQFSVERPDGSNFTLKIRSTKLEDSAMYFCASNWLAGGDYQETQYFGPGTRLLVL.